Each of the 13 T cell receptor beta chains below was sequenced from the same sample in a study of shared clonotypes between healthy human individuals. Measured with immunoSEQ multiplex PCR; TCRdb has only the in-frame clones, and not every one. The table has some 360,000 clones, over 70% seen once. The sample taken for sequencing was memory CD4+ T cells sorted from blood. Subset reported: CD45RA-negative fraction. The receptors were gathered from a man in his thirties or forties in good health.

This chain connects TRBV5-1 to TRBJ2-1, with TRBD2 matching 14 bases. The V gene end was trimmed by 5 bases and the J gene end by 0 bases; junction bases not matched to a gene: 7. Germline V gene data show CDR1 as SGHRS and CDR2 as YFSETQ. This CDR3 is 18 amino acids long. The DNA of the CDR3 is TGCGCCAGCAGATCAACCGGGACTAGCGGGAGCTCCTACAATGAGCAGTTCTTC. It translates to CASRSTGTSGSSYNEQFF.

This chain links TRBV7-8 with TRBJ2-7; 9 bases match TRBD1. The CDR3 length is 15 residues. The germline V gene encodes CDR1 SGHVS and CDR2 FQNEAQ. V was clipped by 4 bases and J by 6 bases; unmatched bases: 10. The chain's CDR3 is CASSSSPGTGIEQYF. The CDR3 nucleotides are TGTGCCAGCAGCTCATCTCCCGGGACAGGGATCGAGCAGTACTTC.

The CDR3 loop is CASSVRASVHEQFF. In DNA form, the CDR3 reads TGTGCCAGCAGTGTTCGGGCTAGCGTCCATGAGCAGTTCTTC. This chain connects TRBV6-1 to TRBJ2-1; TRBD2 might be the D (6 bases). The CDR3 has 14 amino acids. The germline gives CDR1 MNHNS, CDR2 SASEGT. Trimming took off 4 bases at V and 8 bases at J, with 15 bases between the two ends.

The chain carries TRBV6-5 and TRBJ2-1; D is uncertain. This CDR3 region has 15 residues. The V end lost 5 bases, the J end lost 8 bases, and 19 bases lay between the germline ends. Germline V gene sequence: CDR1 MNHEY, CDR2 SVGAGI. CDR3 in DNA: TGTGCCAGCAGTCCAACAATGGCTAGATGGGATGAGCAGTTCTTC. Translation gives CASSPTMARWDEQFF.

This chain connects TRBV15 to TRBJ2-7, with 8 nucleotides matching TRBD2. The length of the CDR3 is 12 residues. The trim removed 5 bases at V and 5 bases at J, leaving 2 bases unmatched. Per germline, CDR1 LNHNV and CDR2 YYDKDF (reference sequence). CDR3 region: CATSPGLDEQYF. The CDR3 region has the DNA TGTGCCACCAGCCCGGGACTAGACGAGCAGTACTTC.

This chain links TRBV5-4 with TRBJ2-3; D possibly corresponds to TRBD2 (5 bases). V was cut by 4 bases and J by 0 bases, with 9 bases left in between. This CDR3 region has 14 residues. The germline V gene has CDR1 SGHNT and CDR2 YYREEE (reference sequence). The CDR3 protein is CASSQSGSTDTQYF. The CDR3 DNA sequence: TGTGCCAGCAGCCAGAGCGGTAGCACAGATACGCAGTATTTT.

The rearrangement joins TRBV2 to TRBJ1-5; D is possibly TRBD1 (5 bases). This CDR3 spans 15 amino acids. The V end lost 1 base, the J end lost 3 bases, and 10 bases lay between the germline ends. CDR1 and CDR2 from the germline V gene are SNHLY and FYNNEI. The CDR3 coding sequence is TGTGCCAGCAGTGAAGGCCAGGGCGCCAATCAGCCCCAGCATTTT. Translating gives CASSEGQGANQPQHF.

The V gene is TRBV6-1, the J gene TRBJ1-1; no firm D call. Germline assignment: CDR1 MNHNS and CDR2 SASEGT. The CDR3 runs 13 residues. Trimming stripped 10 bases from V and 0 bases from J, with 12 bases between. This CDR3 reads CATKVTMNTEAFF. CDR3 DNA sequence: TGTGCCACAAAGGTTACGATGAACACTGAAGCTTTCTTT.

The chain is built from TRBV2 and TRBJ2-7; D may be TRBD2 (5 bases). The germline V gene encodes CDR1 SNHLY and CDR2 FYNNEI. The V end lost 4 bases, the J end lost 4 bases, and 17 bases lay between the germline ends. The CDR3 length is 15 residues. The CDR3 nucleotides are TGTGCCAGCAGTGTGAGTCCGCAACGGGGATACGAGCAGTACTTC. Translating it yields CASSVSPQRGYEQYF.

This chain connects TRBV7-2 to TRBJ2-1; no firm D call. The V gene lost 1 base and the J gene lost 0 bases, with 13 bases spanning the gap. The CDR3 is made up of 17 amino acids. Germline CDR1 is SGHTA and CDR2 is FQGNSA. In nucleotides, the CDR3 is TGTGCCAGCAGCTTAGTTGTTGCGCGCAACTCCTACAATGAGCAGTTCTTC. Amino acid sequence: CASSLVVARNSYNEQFF.

The V call is TRBV30, the J call TRBJ2-4; tentatively, D is TRBD2 (5 bases). Between the trimmed V and J ends, which lost 4 bases and 6 bases, there was a span of 10 bases. Germline-derived CDR1 and CDR2 are GTSNPN and SVGIG (reference sequence). This CDR3 is 12 amino acids long. CDR3 amino acids: CAWKASRNIQYF. The DNA of the CDR3 is TGTGCCTGGAAAGCTAGCAGAAACATTCAGTACTTC.

The V and J genes are TRBV4-2 and TRBJ1-2; TRBD1 is a possible D gene (6 bases). Germline V gives CDR1 LGHNA, CDR2 YNFKEQ. The CDR3 extends over 15 amino acids. The V end was cut by 0 bases, the J end by 8 bases, with 16 bases between. Here the CDR3 reads CASSQDPLTGGGYTF. CDR3 sequence (DNA): TGTGCCAGCAGCCAAGACCCCTTGACAGGTGGAGGCTACACCTTC.

The chain combines TRBV27 with TRBJ1-2; TRBD1 agrees at 8 bases. V gave up 5 bases and J gave up 12 bases; unmatched junction bases: 8. The CDR3 contains 12 residues. Per the germline V gene, CDR1 is MNHEY and CDR2 is SMNVEV (reference sequence). The CDR3 DNA sequence: TGTGCCAGCAGTCCCTTGACAGGGGTACACACCTTC. Translating gives CASSPLTGVHTF.